These 29 T cell receptor beta chains came from one sample sequenced in a study of T cell repertoires in cytomegalovirus infection. In TCRdb, the reads were re-called with MiXCR into one record per CDR3 protein. The data hold about 35,000 distinct CDR3 sequences, with roughly half observed a single time. What these receptors recognize is not known. This specimen was CD8+ T cells from cultured PBMCs, taken from culture after CMV antigen stimulation. These receptors all stem from a human donor in good health (CMV status not recorded). Some clones in this sample may be carry-over from other donors' samples.

This clonotype was recorded a few times. J is TRBJ2-1 and V is TRBV7-9, with D unresolved. Trimming pared 5 bases from V and 9 bases from J, leaving 14 bases between. The germline gives CDR1 SEHNR, CDR2 FQNEAQ (reference sequence). This CDR3 comprises 13 residues. The CDR3 sequence is CASSPENFGEQFF. The CDR3 DNA is TGTGCCAGCAGCCCTGAAAACTTCGGTGAGCAGTTCTTC. The complete variable domain, with remaining parts taken from reference TRBV7-9 and TRBJ2-1, reads DTGVSQNPRHKITKRGQNVTFRCDPISEHNRLYWYRQTLGQGPEFLTYFQNEAQLEKSRLLSDRFSAERPKGSFSTLEIQRTEQGDSAMYLCASSPENFGEQFFGPGTRLTVL.

The chain couples TRBV19 to TRBJ1-5, with D unresolved. In germline, CDR1 is LNHDA, CDR2 SQIVND (reference sequence). The CDR3 totals 17 residues. V dropped 2 bases and J dropped 0 bases, with 14 bases sitting between them. This CDR3 reads CASSIQSGVHSNQPQHF. CDR3 nucleotide sequence: TGTGCCAGTAGTATACAGTCTGGAGTACATAGCAATCAGCCCCAGCATTTT.

The chain is built from TRBV2 and TRBJ1-6; the D gene is possibly TRBD1 (5 bases). The CDR3 is made up of 10 amino acids. CDR1 and CDR2 (germline): SNHLY, FYNNEI. Between the trimmed V and J ends, which lost 6 bases and 14 bases, there was a span of 8 bases. The CDR3: CASRGGTLHF. CDR3 DNA: TGTGCCAGCAGGGGGGGGACCCTCCACTTT.

The chain has TRBV6-8 and TRBJ2-1; D gene unclear. The CDR3 runs 13 residues. Germline CDR1 and CDR2: MNHGY and SAAAGT. V lost 5 bases, J lost 1 base, and 6 bases lay in between. The CDR3 region has the DNA TGTGCCAGCAGTGGGGTTTCCTACAATGAGCAGTTCTTC. Translated, it gives CASSGVSYNEQFF.

This chain uses TRBV6-2 or TRBV6-3 with TRBJ1-5, with 7 bases aligning to TRBD1. The germline V gene has CDR1 MNHEY and CDR2 SVGEGT. The CDR3 extends over 14 amino acids. V shed 6 bases, J shed 6 bases, and the junction held 8 bases outside the gene matches. CDR3 protein: CASRVQGLGQPQHF. The CDR3 coding sequence is TGTGCCAGCAGAGTACAGGGGCTGGGTCAGCCCCAGCATTTT.

The sample holds many counts of this clonotype. This chain links TRBV28 with TRBJ2-7, with D perhaps matching TRBD2 (6 bases). Germline values: CDR1 MDHEN, CDR2 SYDVKM. The V end was cut by 3 bases, the J end by 6 bases, with 21 bases between. This CDR3 is built from 16 residues. CDR3 DNA sequence: TGTGCCAGCAGTTTGCCCGACGTGGGCTCCGGGGGCGAGCAGTACTTC. This sequence encodes CASSLPDVGSGGEQYF.

The chain carries TRBV6-6 and TRBJ1-2; no clear D gene. The CDR3 is 13 amino acids. Germline CDR1 is MNHNY and CDR2 is SVGAGI (reference sequence). V lost 5 bases and J lost 0, with 7 bases in between. The CDR3 spells CASSPATNYGYTF. The DNA for the CDR3 is TGTGCCAGCAGTCCCGCTACTAACTATGGCTACACCTTC.

This clonotype came up a few times. The chain combines TRBV10-3 with TRBJ1-5, with TRBD1 identical over 7 bases. The J segment lost 0 bases and the V segment lost 8 bases, leaving 4 bases of the junction unmatched. CDR1 and CDR2 (germline): ENHRY, SYGVKD. The CDR3 is 14 residues long. This CDR3 reads CAIGQELSNQPQHF. CDR3 sequence (DNA): TGTGCCATCGGACAGGAACTTAGCAATCAGCCCCAGCATTTT.

The CDR3 sequence: CASSSLGGRTRAYEQYF. In nucleotides, the CDR3 is TGCGCCAGCAGCTCCCTTGGGGGGAGGACTCGTGCCTACGAGCAGTACTTC. The chain is built from TRBV5-1 and TRBJ2-7, with a weak D call TRBD2 (6 bases). V was cut by 3 bases and J by 2 bases, with 21 bases left in between. The CDR3 totals 17 residues. From germline, CDR1 is SGHRS and CDR2 YFSETQ.

For the CDR3, the DNA is TGCAGCGACTGGGGGCCGAATGAGCAGTTCTTC. It yields the protein CSDWGPNEQFF. The V gene is TRBV29-1, the J gene TRBJ2-1; a weak D match, TRBD1 (6 bases). CDR1 SQVTM and CDR2 ANQGSEA come from the germline V gene. CDR3 size: 11 residues. The V end lost 7 bases, the J end lost 7 bases, and 11 bases lay between the germline ends.

This clonotype was seen a few times. The genes are TRBV2 and TRBJ1-2; 9 nucleotides match TRBD1. The V gene's germline CDR1 is SNHLY and CDR2 FYNNEI. Trimming removed 0 bases from V and 8 bases from J; junction bases left unmatched: 7. CDR3 size: 15 residues. CDR3 in amino acids: CASSEAGTGTKGYTF. For the CDR3, the DNA is TGTGCCAGCAGTGAAGCAGGGACAGGGACAAAAGGCTACACCTTC.

V and J are TRBV6-2 or TRBV6-3 and TRBJ2-7; 9 bases are a match to TRBD2. The germline V gene has CDR1 MNHEY and CDR2 SVGEGT. The CDR3 loop spans 14 amino acids. Trimming took 2 bases from V and 7 from J; bases not matched to a gene: 6. The CDR3 DNA sequence: TGTGCCAGCAGTTACGAGCGGGAGGTAGTAGAGCAGTACTTC. It yields the protein CASSYEREVVEQYF.

This clonotype was seen just once. The chain recombines TRBV5-1 with TRBJ1-5; D gene ambiguous. The CDR3 extends over 15 amino acids. CDR1 is SGHRS, CDR2 YFSETQ, per germline. Trimming left V 6 bases short and J 0 bases short, with 13 bases between. The DNA for the CDR3 is TGCGCCAGCACCTTAGACGGATATAGCAATCAGCCCCAGCATTTT. This codes for CASTLDGYSNQPQHF.

As DNA, the CDR3 is TGCGCCAGCAGCCCACGGGACAGGGTCTTCGGTGGCTACACCTTC. Protein: CASSPRDRVFGGYTF. The chain employs TRBV5-1 and TRBJ1-2; 9 bases map to TRBD1. CDR1 is SGHRS and CDR2 is YFSETQ in the germline V gene. J gave up 7 bases and V 4 bases, and 11 bases lay outside the gene matches. CDR3 size: 15 residues.

The chain carries TRBV27 and TRBJ2-1; tentatively, D is TRBD2 (6 bases). CDR1 and CDR2 (germline): MNHEY, SMNVEV (reference sequence). The germline V and J ends were trimmed by 0 bases and 8 bases, with 14 bases remaining between them. CDR3 length: 15 residues. CDR3 amino acids: CASSLSEGNLDEQFF. The CDR3 bases are TGTGCCAGCAGTTTATCGGAGGGAAACTTGGATGAGCAGTTCTTC.

This sequence joins TRBV7-3 and TRBJ1-6, with TRBD1 matching over 9 bases. Germline trimming cut 4 bases from V and 7 bases from J; bases unmatched to any gene: 20. The CDR3 has 20 amino acids. Germline V gene data show CDR1 as SGHTA and CDR2 as FQGTGA. CDR3 sequence (DNA): TGTGCCAGCAGCTCCCCCAAGGGAGGAAGGACAGGGGTACGGAATTCACCCCTCCACTTT. It translates to CASSSPKGGRTGVRNSPLHF.

CDR3 sequence (DNA): TGTGCCAGCACCTCTAGCGGGTATCGAGATACGCAGTATTTT. It specifies CASTSSGYRDTQYF. The chain combines TRBV7-6 with TRBJ2-3, with 8 nucleotides matching TRBD2. CDR1 is SGHVS, CDR2 FNYEAQ, per germline. The CDR3 loop spans 14 amino acids. Trimming cost V 7 bases and J 5 bases; bases outside gene matches: 8.

J is TRBJ2-1 and V is TRBV27; 7 bases match TRBD1. CDR3 length: 15 residues. V lost 4 bases to trimming and J lost 6 bases; unmatched junction nucleotides: 9. Germline V gene data show CDR1 as MNHEY and CDR2 as SMNVEV (reference sequence). The CDR3 DNA reads as TGTGCCAGCAGTTATTCTAGGGGGCAGGCCAATGAGCAGTTCTTC. This gives the protein CASSYSRGQANEQFF.

In this sample, this clonotype turned up once. This chain uses TRBV12-3 or TRBV12-4 with TRBJ1-1; the D gene is possibly TRBD1 (6 bases). V lost 6 bases, J lost 0 bases, and 14 bases lay in between. This CDR3 spans 15 amino acids. In DNA form, the CDR3 reads TGTGCCAGCAGGTTCCCAGGGGCACTGAACACTGAAGCTTTCTTT. Amino acid sequence: CASRFPGALNTEAFF.

V usage is TRBV11-2 and J usage is TRBJ2-2, with a weak D call TRBD1 (6 bases). Looked up from germline, CDR1 is SGHAT and CDR2 is FQNNGV. This CDR3 is built from 16 residues. Trimming removed 5 bases from V and 5 bases from J, with 18 bases in between. The CDR3 coding sequence is TGTGCCAGCAGCCCACAACAGGGATTTGGAACCGGGGAGCTGTTTTTT. It yields the protein CASSPQQGFGTGELFF. The complete variable domain, with remaining parts taken from reference TRBV11-2 and TRBJ2-2, reads EAGVAQSPRYKIIEKRQSVAFWCNPISGHATLYWYQQILGQGPKLLIQFQNNGVVDDSQLPKDRFSAERLKGVDSTLKIQPAKLEDSAVYLCASSPQQGFGTGELFFGEGSRLTVL.

A few counts support this clonotype. The chain is built from TRBV5-1 and TRBJ1-1, with 7 bases matching TRBD1. The CDR3 is made up of 14 amino acids. Germline lookup yields CDR1 SGHRS and CDR2 YFSETQ. J was trimmed by 1 base and V by 5 bases; bases with no gene match: 5. This CDR3 is CASRTGTWNTEAFF. CDR3 coding DNA: TGCGCCAGCAGGACAGGGACATGGAACACTGAAGCTTTCTTT.

This chain joins TRBV7-2 and TRBJ2-4, with D maybe TRBD1 (6 bases). This CDR3 has 17 amino acids. V lost 1 base and J lost 1, with 14 bases in between. Per germline, CDR1 SGHTA and CDR2 FQGNSA. The CDR3 bases are TGTGCCAGCAGCTTAGGGACAGAGTTTTTCGCCAAAAACATTCAGTACTTC. Translated: CASSLGTEFFAKNIQYF. Full variable domain (outside the CDR3, taken from reference TRBV7-2 and TRBJ2-4): GAGVSQSPSNKVTEKGKDVELRCDPISGHTALYWYRQSLGQGLEFLIYFQGNSAPDKSGLPSDRFSAERTGGSVSTLTIQRTQQEDSAVYLCASSLGTEFFAKNIQYFGAGTRLSVL.

The V call is TRBV6-6, the J call TRBJ1-2, with D possibly matching TRBD1 (5 bases). Trimming left V 7 bases short and J 6 bases short, with 18 bases between. This CDR3 spans 14 amino acids. The germline V gene has CDR1 MNHNY and CDR2 SVGAGI (reference sequence). The CDR3 bases are TGTGCCAGCACCCCAATCGGGACCCAGGATGGCTACACCTTC. Translated, it gives CASTPIGTQDGYTF.

Written as DNA, the CDR3 is TGTGCTAGTGGTTTGGTAGAGACAGGGGGCGGATTCGAGACCCAGTACTTC. Protein: CASGLVETGGGFETQYF. The chain employs TRBV12-5 and TRBJ2-5; 10 bases line up with TRBD1. In germline, CDR1 is LGHNT, CDR2 FRNRAP. The length of the CDR3 is 17 residues. V was pared by 0 bases and J by 5 bases, with 9 bases of the junction left unmatched. Full variable domain (outside the CDR3, taken from reference TRBV12-5 and TRBJ2-5): DARVTQTPRHKVTEMGQEVTMRCQPILGHNTVFWYRQTMMQGLELLAYFRNRAPLDDSGMPKDRFSAEMPDATLATLKIQPSEPRDSAVYFCASGLVETGGGFETQYFGPGTRLLVL.

V and J are TRBV11-2 and TRBJ2-1; 9 bases are shared with TRBD1. This CDR3 is 17 amino acids long. Germline trimming cut 2 bases from V and 3 bases from J; bases unmatched to any gene: 8. Per germline, CDR1 SGHAT and CDR2 FQNNGV. The CDR3 is CASSLWDRAPNYNEQFF. The CDR3 nucleotides read TGTGCCAGCAGCTTATGGGACAGGGCCCCTAACTACAATGAGCAGTTCTTC.

This rearrangement joins TRBV7-8 to TRBJ2-3; TRBD1 might be the D (6 bases). The CDR3 runs to 14 residues. Trimming left V 6 bases short and J 2 bases short, with 12 bases between. The germline V gene encodes CDR1 SGHVS and CDR2 FQNEAQ. The CDR3 here is CASSSDRFTDTQYF. The CDR3 DNA reads as TGTGCCAGCAGTTCCGACAGGTTCACAGATACGCAGTATTTT.

J is TRBJ2-1 and V is TRBV6-8, with 8 bases lining up with TRBD2. Germline CDR1 reads MNHGY; CDR2 reads SAAAGT. V gave up 6 bases and J gave up 9 bases; unmatched junction bases: 13. This CDR3 has 15 residues. CDR3 sequence reads: CASSNEGRLAIEQFF. For the CDR3, the DNA is TGTGCCAGCAGCAACGAGGGGAGACTAGCGATTGAGCAGTTCTTC.

The chain links TRBV12-3 or TRBV12-4 to TRBJ2-1; D gene uncertain. The CDR3 spans 13 residues. V was cut by 6 bases and J by 2 bases, with 8 bases left in between. The CDR3 DNA reads TGTGCCAGCAGCCCCACGGCCTACAATGAGCAGTTCTTC. Residues: CASSPTAYNEQFF.

J is TRBJ2-3 and V is TRBV4-2; 12 positions agree with TRBD2. This CDR3 spans 18 amino acids. J was trimmed by 3 bases and V by 0 bases; bases with no gene match: 7. CDR1 LGHNA and CDR2 YNFKEQ come from the germline V gene. CDR3 DNA: TGTGCCAGCAGCCAAGATCGGCCTAGCGGGGGGGGAACAGATACGCAGTATTTT. Protein: CASSQDRPSGGGTDTQYF.